The 23 T cell receptor beta chains given below trace back to one sample, sequenced in a study of identical twins. TCRdb itself ran the 5' RACE reads through MiXCR, one entry per CDR3 protein. The sample holds 500,000 to 650,000 distinct CDR3 sequences, around 7.4% seen once. The sample also formed part of further work on yellow fever vaccine responses in identical twins.

The sample was PBMCs. Receptors were obtained from a woman younger than 35 in good health.

This clonotype was counted a few times. V gene TRBV6-1 combines with J gene TRBJ1-6; TRBD1 is a possible D gene (5 bases). Germline CDR1 is MNHNS and CDR2 is SASEGT. CDR3 length: 15 residues. The V end was cut by 6 bases, the J end by 4 bases, with 13 bases between. CDR3 loop: CASRGPQGYNSPLHF. The CDR3 DNA follows: TGTGCCAGCAGAGGCCCTCAGGGATATAATTCACCCCTCCACTTT.

This clonotype came up many times. The V call is TRBV12-3 or TRBV12-4, the J call TRBJ1-5, with TRBD1 matching over 11 bases. J lost 7 bases, V lost 6 bases, and 11 bases had no gene match. The CDR3 totals 16 residues. The CDR3 DNA follows: TGTGCCAGCAGGACCGGGACAGGGGGGCTTTGGCAGCCCCAGCATTTT. Its translation: CASRTGTGGLWQPQHF.

This clonotype was seen ten or more times. This chain joins TRBV10-3 and TRBJ1-1; 11 bases map to TRBD1. Per germline, CDR1 ENHRY and CDR2 SYGVKD. Losses at the gene ends were 10 bases for V and 3 bases for J; bases not matched to a gene: 7. The CDR3 is 14 residues long. CDR3: CATVDRGQDTEAFF. The CDR3 DNA reads as TGTGCCACCGTGGACAGGGGGCAAGACACTGAAGCTTTCTTT.

This clonotype occurred many times. This chain links TRBV12-3 or TRBV12-4 with TRBJ1-1; unclear D gene. The CDR3 runs 14 residues. V was shortened by 2 bases and J by 0 bases, with 7 bases between the two germline ends. CDR3 bases: TGTGCCAGCAGTTTAAACACCTTGAACACTGAAGCTTTCTTT. Protein sequence: CASSLNTLNTEAFF.

This clonotype has a count of ten or more. The rearrangement links TRBV3-1 to TRBJ1-4; a weak D match, TRBD1 (5 bases). The germline V gene has CDR1 LGHDT and CDR2 YNNKEL (reference sequence). The V end lost 2 bases, the J end lost 13 bases, and 14 bases lay between the germline ends. The CDR3 spans 13 residues. This chain's CDR3 is CASSQSLAGGLFF. The CDR3 DNA reads as TGTGCCAGCAGCCAATCATTGGCCGGGGGACTGTTTTTT.

This clonotype came up many times. The genes are TRBV28 and TRBJ1-3; D perhaps matches TRBD1 (6 bases). The V gene's germline CDR1 is MDHEN and CDR2 SYDVKM. This CDR3 has 16 amino acids. V was clipped by 5 bases and J by 0 bases, with 14 bases between them. The CDR3 sequence is CASSPGTPGSGNTIYF. CDR3 DNA sequence: TGTGCCAGCAGTCCCGGGACACCCGGCTCTGGAAACACCATATATTTT.

This clonotype has a count of ten or more. V and J are TRBV15 and TRBJ2-1; no clear D. V lost 0 bases to trimming and J lost 9 bases, with 9 bases between them. Germline V CDR1 and CDR2: LNHNV, YYDKDF (reference sequence). This CDR3 has 13 amino acids. CDR3 residues: CATSRDRGFEQFF. In DNA form, the CDR3 reads TGTGCCACCAGCAGAGATCGAGGTTTTGAGCAGTTCTTC.

The chain couples TRBV20-1 to TRBJ2-7; 8 positions match TRBD1. V shed 2 bases and J 0 bases; nucleotides not matched to a gene: 6. The CDR3 has 15 amino acids. In germline, CDR1 is DFQATT, CDR2 SNEGSKA (reference sequence). CDR3 nucleotides: TGCAGTGCTAGAAACCGGGACAGGAGCTCCTACGAGCAGTACTTC. Its translation is CSARNRDRSSYEQYF.

This clonotype was observed at least ten times. The gene calls are TRBV28 and TRBJ2-1; unclear D gene. Trimming left V 3 bases short and J 9 bases short, with 12 bases between. The CDR3 contains 13 residues. Germline values: CDR1 MDHEN, CDR2 SYDVKM. CDR3 amino acids: CASSFMGSGEQFF. CDR3 bases: TGTGCCAGCAGTTTTATGGGGTCCGGTGAGCAGTTCTTC.

This clonotype was seen a few times. The chain employs TRBV7-2 and TRBJ2-7; D might be TRBD1 or TRBD2, each matching 5 bases. The CDR3 length is 15 residues. Germline V CDR1 and CDR2: SGHTA, FQGNSA. The V end was cut by 1 base, the J end by 3 bases, with 13 bases between. As DNA, the CDR3 is TGTGCCAGCAGCTTAGGGGGGACGAGAGGCTACGAGCAGTACTTC. Translating gives CASSLGGTRGYEQYF.

This chain links TRBV7-2 with TRBJ2-1; 13 nucleotides match TRBD2. CDR1 is SGHTA and CDR2 is FQGNSA in the germline V gene. The CDR3 consists of 15 residues. V trimming: 1 base; J trimming: 9 bases; junction bases outside the gene matches: 3. CDR3 nucleotide sequence: TGTGCCAGCAGCTTAGGAGGGACTAGCGGGATTGAGCAGTTCTTC. It is translated as CASSLGGTSGIEQFF.

This clonotype showed up many times. This chain links TRBV28 with TRBJ2-7; 9 nucleotides match TRBD1. CDR3 size: 17 residues. Trimming removed 5 bases from V and 6 bases from J; junction bases left unmatched: 17. Germline-derived CDR1 and CDR2 are MDHEN and SYDVKM. CDR3 in amino acids: CASSPAGTGPLSPEQYF. The CDR3 nucleotides are TGTGCCAGCAGTCCCGCCGGGACAGGGCCACTTTCTCCCGAGCAGTACTTC.

V is TRBV19 and J is TRBJ2-1, with TRBD2 matching 8 bases. This CDR3 is 13 amino acids long. Looked up from germline, CDR1 is LNHDA and CDR2 is SQIVND (reference sequence). V lost 7 bases and J lost 7; bases outside the gene matches: 6. The DNA of the CDR3 is TGTGCCAGTAAGACGGGAGGGCTAAATGAGCAGTTCTTC. It specifies CASKTGGLNEQFF.

The chain recombines TRBV5-1 with TRBJ2-1, with a weak D call TRBD2 (6 bases). V was cut by 3 bases and J by 3 bases, with 13 bases left in between. This CDR3 is 15 amino acids long. Per germline, CDR1 SGHRS and CDR2 YFSETQ. The CDR3 coding sequence is TGCGCCAGCAGCTCTGTAGCGGAACTCTACAATGAGCAGTTCTTC. Its protein product is CASSSVAELYNEQFF.

The rearrangement links TRBV28 to TRBJ1-5, with TRBD1 identical over 9 bases. V trimming: 4 bases; J trimming: 2 bases; junction bases outside the gene matches: 6. The CDR3 consists of 16 residues. The germline CDR1 and CDR2 sequences are MDHEN and SYDVKM. The DNA of the CDR3 is TGTGCCAGCAGTTCTCCATGGACAGGGGGCAATCAGCCCCAGCATTTT. Its translation is CASSSPWTGGNQPQHF.

In its sample, this clonotype was seen a few times. The V call is TRBV28, the J call TRBJ2-3; D may be TRBD2 (6 bases). The ends were cut back, 3 bases at V and 2 bases at J, with 15 bases in the middle. The CDR3 runs 16 residues. The germline V gene encodes CDR1 MDHEN and CDR2 SYDVKM. The chain's CDR3 is CASSLEIRGITDTQYF. The CDR3 bases are TGTGCCAGCAGTTTGGAGATCCGGGGGATCACAGATACGCAGTATTTT.

This clonotype was observed at least ten times. This chain joins TRBV20-1 and TRBJ1-2; maybe TRBD1 (5 bases). V lost 5 bases and J lost 13, with 17 bases in between. This CDR3 is 11 amino acids long. Germline lookup yields CDR1 DFQATT and CDR2 SNEGSKA (reference sequence). For the CDR3, the DNA is TGCAGTGCTCCCTCAGCTCGGGACCTCACCTTC. Translated, it gives CSAPSARDLTF.

DNA for the CDR3: TGTGCCATCAGTGAAGGGGCAGATACGCAGTATTTT. This encodes CAISEGADTQYF. The chain employs TRBV10-3 and TRBJ2-3; weak D call: TRBD1 (5 bases). The germline V and J ends were trimmed by 3 bases and 4 bases, with 5 bases remaining between them. Per germline, CDR1 ENHRY and CDR2 SYGVKD. The length of the CDR3 is 12 residues.

This clonotype came up a few times. The CDR3 DNA reads as TGCAGTGCTAAAGGACAGGAGGGCACTGAAGCTTTCTTT. Its protein is CSAKGQEGTEAFF. The chain joins TRBV20-1 to TRBJ1-1; 7 positions agree with TRBD1. V was pared by 4 bases and J by 4 bases, with 6 bases of the junction left unmatched. The length of the CDR3 is 13 residues. The germline gives CDR1 DFQATT, CDR2 SNEGSKA (reference sequence).

V is TRBV3-1 and J is TRBJ1-2; D call uncertain. This CDR3 contains 13 residues. From germline, CDR1 is LGHDT and CDR2 YNNKEL (reference sequence). The V end lost 1 base, the J end lost 9 bases, and 12 bases lay between the germline ends. The CDR3 protein is CASSQGQIPSYTF. CDR3 nucleotides: TGTGCCAGCAGCCAAGGCCAGATCCCCAGCTACACCTTC.

This clonotype was seen at least ten times. The chain links TRBV12-3 or TRBV12-4 to TRBJ1-3; D ambiguous. CDR3 length equals 14 residues. V dropped 7 bases and J dropped 0 bases, with 10 bases sitting between them. The CDR3 loop is CASMVEVSGNTIYF. The CDR3 DNA follows: TGTGCCAGCATGGTAGAGGTCTCTGGAAACACCATATATTTT.

This clonotype was counted ten times or more. The rearrangement uses TRBV13 and TRBJ1-1; D is uncertain. The germline gives CDR1 PRHDT, CDR2 FYEKMQ (reference sequence). This CDR3 is built from 12 residues. The V end lost 2 bases, the J end lost 7 bases, and 8 bases lay between the germline ends. CDR3 nucleotide sequence: TGTGCCAGCAGCTTAAAGGATGTTGAAGCTTTCTTT. Encoded protein: CASSLKDVEAFF. Full variable domain (outside the CDR3, taken from reference TRBV13 and TRBJ1-1): AAGVIQSPRHLIKEKRETATLKCYPIPRHDTVYWYQQGPGQDPQFLISFYEKMQSDKGSIPDRFSAQQFSDYHSELNMSSLELGDSALYFCASSLKDVEAFFGQGTRLTVV.

This clonotype was observed a handful of times. The chain combines TRBV29-1 with TRBJ2-1; 12 bases map to TRBD2. CDR1 is SQVTM, CDR2 ANQGSEA, per germline. This CDR3 has 13 residues. The CDR3 here is CTSRLAGGDEQFF. The DNA of the CDR3 is TGCACCTCAAGGCTAGCGGGGGGGGATGAGCAGTTCTTC.